This T cell receptor beta chain is from a study of T-cell reconstitution after alpha-beta-depleted transplantation in children. A library of TCRbeta sequences, prepared with unique molecular identifiers, was generated. TCRdb used MiXCR to reprocess the PCR reads, holding one entry per CDR3 protein. The sample holds some 200,000 distinct CDR3 sequences, about 8.7% seen once. Study-level findings and limits: One year post-transplant, T-cell counts and diversity were largely derived from T cells produced anew.

The length of the CDR3 is 16 residues. V gave up 4 bases and J gave up 5 bases, with 17 bases separating them. CDR1 and CDR2 from the germline V gene are ENHRY and SYGVKD. This clonotype was picked up a small number of times. Its antigen is unknown. This specimen consisted of PBMCs, mostly from graft donor cells, obtained 360 days after TCRalphabeta/CD19-depleted stem cell transplant. V and J are TRBV10-3 and TRBJ2-2; D remains ambiguous. The source is a male patient aged 2-15 years who had a stem cell transplant for acute myeloid leukemia, so the T cells may come from the graft donor. For the CDR3, the DNA is TGTGCCATCAGTGGAGCAGCACTTCCCGGGACCGGGGAGCTGTTTTTT. Protein: CAISGAALPGTGELFF.